Given below is one T cell receptor beta chain in context. Its matching antigen is unknown. This sample is part of a study of CD8+CD57+ T cells in acquired aplastic anemia. Overall study: Sorted CD4+ and CD8+ cells yielded DNA averaging around 3.2 ug.

The CDR3 consists of 14 residues. The V and J ends lost 5 bases and 4 bases respectively, with 15 bases between them. Germline assignment: CDR1 KGHSH and CDR2 LQKENI. An expansion of CD8+CD57+ cells by flow cytometry had been shown in patients chosen for sequencing. The template used for profiling TCR beta VDJ and CDR3 was genomic DNA. TCRdb independently ran MiXCR on the reads; one entry per CDR3 protein. The sample consists of about 160,000 distinct CDR3 sequences, roughly 50% of them appearing once. Study outcomes and limitations: In CD8+ cells, Simpson's diversity showed no significant difference between patients and controls.

Sample: sorted CD4+, CD8+, or CD8+CD57+ T cells (not recorded which) from PBMCs. The chain has TRBV18 and TRBJ2-7, with D possibly TRBD2 on 6 matching bases. The sequence came from a human donor with aplastic anemia. The CDR3 loop is CASSEGASEYEQYV. Written as DNA, the CDR3 is TGTGCCAGCTCAGAAGGGGCTAGCGAATACGAGCAGTACGTC.